This TCR beta chain was found in a study of shared clonotypes between healthy human individuals. Germline CDR1 reads MDHEN; CDR2 reads SYDVKM. The CDR3 is 13 residues long. V lost 3 bases and J 6 bases, leaving 9 bases between the germline ends. Using immunoSEQ multiplex PCR, the repertoire was profiled, and TCRdb retains in-frame clones only, with some absent. In the table there are some 2 million clones, around 96% of which are singletons. CD45RO-negative, CCR7-selected cells formed the naive CD8 fraction, which excluded terminally differentiated effector memory CD45RA+ cells. The chain carries TRBV28 and TRBJ2-4; weak D call: TRBD1 (5 bases). The source material was naive CD8+ T cells sorted from blood. This clonotype was obtained from a man aged 18 to 30 in good health. The CDR3 is CASSFPQGNIQYF. The CDR3 bases are TGTGCCAGCAGTTTTCCCCAGGGAAACATTCAGTACTTC.